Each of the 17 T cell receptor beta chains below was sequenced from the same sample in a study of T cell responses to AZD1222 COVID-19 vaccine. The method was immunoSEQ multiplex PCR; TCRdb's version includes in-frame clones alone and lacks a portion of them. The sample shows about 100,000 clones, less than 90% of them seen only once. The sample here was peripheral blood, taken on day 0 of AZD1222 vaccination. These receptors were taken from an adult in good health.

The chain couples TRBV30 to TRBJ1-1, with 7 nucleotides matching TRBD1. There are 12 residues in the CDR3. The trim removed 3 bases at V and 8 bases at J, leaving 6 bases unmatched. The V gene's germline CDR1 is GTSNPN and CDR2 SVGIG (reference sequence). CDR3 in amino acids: CAWSSGTAEAFF. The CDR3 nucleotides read TGTGCCTGGAGCTCCGGGACAGCCGAAGCTTTCTTT.

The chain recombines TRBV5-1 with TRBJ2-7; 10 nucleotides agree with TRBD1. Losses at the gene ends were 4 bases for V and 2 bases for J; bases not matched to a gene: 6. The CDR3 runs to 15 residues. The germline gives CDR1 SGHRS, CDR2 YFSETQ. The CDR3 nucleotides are TGCGCCAGCAGCGGGGGGACAGGGGAGACCTACGAGCAGTACTTC. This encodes CASSGGTGETYEQYF.

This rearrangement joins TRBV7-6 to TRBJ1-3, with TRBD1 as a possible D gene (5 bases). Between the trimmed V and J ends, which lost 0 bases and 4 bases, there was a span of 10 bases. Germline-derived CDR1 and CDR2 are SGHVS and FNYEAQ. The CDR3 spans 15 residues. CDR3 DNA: TGTGCCAGCAGCTTAGCCGGCAGGGAGGGAAACACCATATATTTT. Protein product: CASSLAGREGNTIYF.

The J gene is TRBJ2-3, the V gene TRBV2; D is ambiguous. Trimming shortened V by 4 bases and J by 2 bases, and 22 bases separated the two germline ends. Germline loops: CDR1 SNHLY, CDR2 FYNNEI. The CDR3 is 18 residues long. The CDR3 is CASSAFPSWSISTDTQYF. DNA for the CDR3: TGTGCCAGCAGTGCGTTTCCCAGTTGGAGTATTTCCACAGATACGCAGTATTTT.

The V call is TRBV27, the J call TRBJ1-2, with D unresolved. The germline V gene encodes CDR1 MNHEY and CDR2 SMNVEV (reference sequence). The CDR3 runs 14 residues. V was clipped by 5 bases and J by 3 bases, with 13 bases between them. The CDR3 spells CASSPHLGDYGYTF. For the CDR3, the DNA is TGTGCCAGCAGTCCCCACTTAGGCGACTATGGCTACACCTTC.

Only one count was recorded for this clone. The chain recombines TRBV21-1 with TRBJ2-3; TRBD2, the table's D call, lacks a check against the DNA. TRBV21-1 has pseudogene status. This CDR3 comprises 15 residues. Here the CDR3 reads CASSKAGDSADTQYF. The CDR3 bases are TGTGCCAGCAGCAAAGCTGGGGATAGCGCAGATACGCAGTATTTT.

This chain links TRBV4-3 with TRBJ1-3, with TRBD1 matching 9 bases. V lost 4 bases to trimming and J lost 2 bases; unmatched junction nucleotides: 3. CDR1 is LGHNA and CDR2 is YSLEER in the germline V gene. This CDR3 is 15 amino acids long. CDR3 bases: TGCGCCAGCAGCCGGGGGGACAGGGCTGGAAACACCATATATTTT. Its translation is CASSRGDRAGNTIYF.

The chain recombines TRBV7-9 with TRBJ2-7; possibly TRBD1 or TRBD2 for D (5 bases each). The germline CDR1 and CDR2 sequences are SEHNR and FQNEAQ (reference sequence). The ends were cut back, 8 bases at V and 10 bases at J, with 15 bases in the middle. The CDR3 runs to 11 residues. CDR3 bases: TGTGCCAGCGAGAGGGGAGAAGGACAGTACTTC. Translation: CASERGEGQYF.

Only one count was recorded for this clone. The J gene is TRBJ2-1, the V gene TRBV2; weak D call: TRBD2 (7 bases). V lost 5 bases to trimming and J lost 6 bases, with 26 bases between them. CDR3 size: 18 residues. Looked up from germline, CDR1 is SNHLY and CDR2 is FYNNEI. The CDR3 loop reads CASSPVLEQGGWSNEQFF. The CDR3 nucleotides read TGTGCCAGCAGTCCAGTACTGGAACAGGGAGGGTGGTCCAATGAGCAGTTCTTC.

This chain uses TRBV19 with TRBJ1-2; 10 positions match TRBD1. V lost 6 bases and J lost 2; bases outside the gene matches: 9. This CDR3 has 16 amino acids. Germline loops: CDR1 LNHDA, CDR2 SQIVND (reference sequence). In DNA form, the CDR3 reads TGTGCCAGTAGCTTACGGGGGACAGGGGCGAACTATGGCTACACCTTC. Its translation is CASSLRGTGANYGYTF.

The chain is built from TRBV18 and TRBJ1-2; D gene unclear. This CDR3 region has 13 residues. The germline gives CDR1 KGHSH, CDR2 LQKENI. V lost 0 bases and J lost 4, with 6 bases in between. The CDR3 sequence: CASSPPGSYGYTF. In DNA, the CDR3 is TGTGCCAGCTCACCACCGGGGTCCTATGGCTACACCTTC.

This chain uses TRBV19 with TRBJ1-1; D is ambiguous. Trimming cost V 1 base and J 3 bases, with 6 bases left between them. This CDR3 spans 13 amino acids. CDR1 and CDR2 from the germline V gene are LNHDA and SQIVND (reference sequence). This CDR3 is CASSIVADTEAFF. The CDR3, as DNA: TGTGCCAGTAGTATAGTGGCGGACACTGAAGCTTTCTTT. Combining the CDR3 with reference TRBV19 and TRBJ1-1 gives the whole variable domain DGGITQSPKYLFRKEGQNVTLSCEQNLNHDAMYWYRQDPGQGLRLIYYSQIVNDFQKGDIAEGYSVSREKKESFPLTVTSAQKNPTAFYLCASSIVADTEAFFGQGTRLTVV.

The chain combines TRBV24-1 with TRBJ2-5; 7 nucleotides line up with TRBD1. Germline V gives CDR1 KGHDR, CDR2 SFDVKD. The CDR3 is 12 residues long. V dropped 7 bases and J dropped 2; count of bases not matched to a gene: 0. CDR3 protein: CATRGQQETQYF. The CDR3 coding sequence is TGTGCCACCAGGGGACAGCAAGAGACCCAGTACTTC.

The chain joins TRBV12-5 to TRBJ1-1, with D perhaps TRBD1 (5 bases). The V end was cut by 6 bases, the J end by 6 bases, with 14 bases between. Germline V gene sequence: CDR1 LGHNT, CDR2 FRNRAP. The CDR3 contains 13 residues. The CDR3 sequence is CASGPDRGAEAFF. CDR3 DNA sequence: TGTGCTAGTGGACCTGACAGAGGCGCTGAAGCTTTCTTT.

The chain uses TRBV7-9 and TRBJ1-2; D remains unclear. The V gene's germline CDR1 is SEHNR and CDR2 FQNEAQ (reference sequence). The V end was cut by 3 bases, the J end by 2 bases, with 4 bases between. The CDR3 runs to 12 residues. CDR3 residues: CASSFSNYGYTF. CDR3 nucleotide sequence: TGTGCCAGCAGCTTTTCCAACTATGGCTACACCTTC.

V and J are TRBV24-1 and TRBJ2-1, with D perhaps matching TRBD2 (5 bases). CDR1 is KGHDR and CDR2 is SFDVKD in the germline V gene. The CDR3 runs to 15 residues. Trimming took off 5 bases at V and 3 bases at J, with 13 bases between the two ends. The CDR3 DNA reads TGTGCCACCAGTGTACGAGGGAACCGCTACAATGAGCAGTTCTTC. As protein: CATSVRGNRYNEQFF.

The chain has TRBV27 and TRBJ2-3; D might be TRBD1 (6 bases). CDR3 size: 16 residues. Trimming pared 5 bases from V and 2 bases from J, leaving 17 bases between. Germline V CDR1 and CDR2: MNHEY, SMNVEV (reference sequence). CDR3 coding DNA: TGTGCCAGCAGTACCCTACAGGGTGGACACACAGATACGCAGTATTTT. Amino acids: CASSTLQGGHTDTQYF.